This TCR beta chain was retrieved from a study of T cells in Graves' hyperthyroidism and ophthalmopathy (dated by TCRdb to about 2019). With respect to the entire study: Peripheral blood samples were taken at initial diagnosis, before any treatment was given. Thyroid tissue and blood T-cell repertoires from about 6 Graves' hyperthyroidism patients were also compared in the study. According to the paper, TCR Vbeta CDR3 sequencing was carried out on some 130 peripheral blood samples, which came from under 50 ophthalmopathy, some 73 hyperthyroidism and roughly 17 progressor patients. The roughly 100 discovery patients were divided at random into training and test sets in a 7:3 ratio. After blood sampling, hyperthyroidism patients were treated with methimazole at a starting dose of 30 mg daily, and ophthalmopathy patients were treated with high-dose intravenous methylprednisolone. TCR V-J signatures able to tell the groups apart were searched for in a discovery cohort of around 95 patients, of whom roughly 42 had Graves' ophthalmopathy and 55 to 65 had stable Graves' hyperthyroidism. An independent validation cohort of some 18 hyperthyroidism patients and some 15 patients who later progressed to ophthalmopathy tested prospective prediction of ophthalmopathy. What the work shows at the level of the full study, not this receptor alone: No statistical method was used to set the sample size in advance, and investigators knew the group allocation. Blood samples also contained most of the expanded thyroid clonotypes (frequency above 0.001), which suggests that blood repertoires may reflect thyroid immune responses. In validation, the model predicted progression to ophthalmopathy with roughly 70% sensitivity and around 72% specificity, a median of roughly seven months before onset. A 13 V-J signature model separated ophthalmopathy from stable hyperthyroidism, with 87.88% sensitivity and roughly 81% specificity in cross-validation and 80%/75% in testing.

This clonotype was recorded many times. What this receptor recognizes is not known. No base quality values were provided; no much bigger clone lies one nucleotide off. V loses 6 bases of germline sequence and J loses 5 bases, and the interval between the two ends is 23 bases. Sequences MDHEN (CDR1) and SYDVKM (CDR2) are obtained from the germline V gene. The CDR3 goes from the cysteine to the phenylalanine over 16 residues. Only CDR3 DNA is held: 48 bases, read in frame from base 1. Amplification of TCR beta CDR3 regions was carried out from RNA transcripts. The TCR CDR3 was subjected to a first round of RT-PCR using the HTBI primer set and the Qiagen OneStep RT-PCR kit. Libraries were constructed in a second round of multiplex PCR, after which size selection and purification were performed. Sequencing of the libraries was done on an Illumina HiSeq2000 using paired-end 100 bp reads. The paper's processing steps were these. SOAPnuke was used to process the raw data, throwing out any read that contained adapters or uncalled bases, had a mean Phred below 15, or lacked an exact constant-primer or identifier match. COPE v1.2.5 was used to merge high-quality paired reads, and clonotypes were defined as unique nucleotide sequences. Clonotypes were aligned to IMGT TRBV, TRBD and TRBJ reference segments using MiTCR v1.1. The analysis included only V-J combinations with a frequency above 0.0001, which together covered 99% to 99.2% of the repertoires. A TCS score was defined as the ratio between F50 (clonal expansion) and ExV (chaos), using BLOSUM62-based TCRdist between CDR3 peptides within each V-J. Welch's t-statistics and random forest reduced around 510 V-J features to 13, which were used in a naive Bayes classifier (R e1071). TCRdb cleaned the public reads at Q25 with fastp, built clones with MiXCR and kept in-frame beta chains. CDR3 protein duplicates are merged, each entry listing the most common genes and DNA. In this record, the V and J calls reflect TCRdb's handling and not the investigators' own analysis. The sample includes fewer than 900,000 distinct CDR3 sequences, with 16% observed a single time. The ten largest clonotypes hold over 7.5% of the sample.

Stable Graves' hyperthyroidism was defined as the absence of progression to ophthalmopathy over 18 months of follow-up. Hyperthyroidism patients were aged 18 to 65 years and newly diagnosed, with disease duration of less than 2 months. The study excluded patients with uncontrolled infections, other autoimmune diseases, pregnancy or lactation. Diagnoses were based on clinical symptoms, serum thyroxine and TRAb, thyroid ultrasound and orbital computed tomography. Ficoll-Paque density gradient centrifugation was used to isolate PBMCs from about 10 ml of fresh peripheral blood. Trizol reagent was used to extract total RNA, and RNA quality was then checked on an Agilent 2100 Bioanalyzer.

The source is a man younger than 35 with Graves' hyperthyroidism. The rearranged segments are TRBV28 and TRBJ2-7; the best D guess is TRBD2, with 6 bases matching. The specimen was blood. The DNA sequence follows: TGTGCCAGCAGCCTGGCGGGGCAGGTCATTCCCCACGAGCAGTACTTC. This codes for CASSLAGQVIPHEQYF.